Below are 30 T cell receptor beta chains sequenced from a single sample in a study of T cells after somatic rescue of genetic block (TCRdb year 2020). The library relied on the immunoSEQ multiplex PCR assay. TCRdb provides this immuneACCESS table in a form limited to in-frame rearrangements. Some clones are lacking; in checked studies, under half of them reflect an unresolved V gene, and why the rest are absent is not known. The table for this sample lists around 9,700 clones; around 69% of them were counted only once. The top ten constitute around a fifth of the sample. Source material: peripheral blood mononuclear cells (PBMCs). These receptors all stem from a boy under 18.

This clone was detected a few times. V gene TRBV10-3 combines with J gene TRBJ2-2; D perhaps matches TRBD1 (6 bases). This CDR3 spans 16 amino acids. Trimming removed 7 bases at V and 0 bases at J, with 15 bases between. The V gene's germline CDR1 is ENHRY and CDR2 SYGVKD. CDR3 coding DNA: TGTGCCATCATGGCCCGACAGGTCACGAACACCGGGGAGCTGTTTTTT. Translation gives CAIMARQVTNTGELFF.

This clone has a handful of counts. The genes are TRBV4-1 and TRBJ1-5, with D unclear. V lost 4 bases to trimming and J lost 5 bases, with 12 bases between them. CDR3 size: 14 residues. Germline CDR1 reads MGHRA; CDR2 reads YSYEKL. As DNA, the CDR3 is TGCGCCAGCAGCCCTATGGCGGGCCATCAGCCCCAGCATTTT. This sequence encodes CASSPMAGHQPQHF.

The chain recombines TRBV5-6 with TRBJ2-5; unclear D gene. V lost 2 bases and J 5 bases, leaving 4 bases between the germline ends. This CDR3 has 11 residues. The V gene's germline CDR1 is SGHDT and CDR2 YYEEEE. The CDR3 bases are TGTGCCAGCAGCTTCAGGGAGACCCAGTACTTC. As protein: CASSFRETQYF.

The chain has TRBV30 and TRBJ2-2, with D possibly matching TRBD2 (5 bases). V was pared by 0 bases and J by 7 bases, with 9 bases between. Germline V gives CDR1 GTSNPN, CDR2 SVGIG (reference sequence). The CDR3 totals 13 residues. In DNA, the CDR3 is TGTGCCTGGAGTGTATGGGAGCGCGGGGAGCTGTTTTTT. It translates to CAWSVWERGELFF.

The J gene is TRBJ1-2, the V gene TRBV6-6; D perhaps matches TRBD1 (5 bases). V was trimmed by 2 bases and J by 10 bases, leaving 17 bases between them. CDR3 length: 14 amino acids. Germline CDR1 MNHNY, CDR2 SVGAGI (reference sequence). CDR3 DNA sequence: TGTGCCAGCAGTTACGGCCACGGGGCCCTAGACTACACCTTC. Protein product: CASSYGHGALDYTF.

This clone was picked up a small number of times. The CDR3 reads CASSQRMGQGASSYEQYF. Here the CDR3 DNA reads TGCGCCAGCAGCCAGAGGATGGGTCAGGGGGCATCATCCTACGAGCAGTACTTC. V usage is TRBV4-1 and J usage is TRBJ2-7, with 8 positions matching TRBD1. Germline lookup yields CDR1 MGHRA and CDR2 YSYEKL. J was trimmed by 1 base and V by 3 bases; bases with no gene match: 14. The CDR3 extends over 18 amino acids.

The rearrangement links TRBV5-1 to TRBJ1-1; 9 positions agree with TRBD1. The CDR3 sequence is 16 residues long. Germline CDR1 reads SGHRS; CDR2 reads YFSETQ. Trimming took 0 bases from V and 4 from J; bases not matched to a gene: 7. This chain's CDR3 is CASSLAPGQGSTEAFF. Written as DNA, the CDR3 is TGCGCCAGCAGCTTGGCTCCGGGACAGGGAAGCACTGAAGCTTTCTTT.

The J gene is TRBJ2-5, the V gene TRBV11-2, with TRBD1 matching 8 bases. The trim removed 0 bases at V and 5 bases at J, leaving 5 bases unmatched. The CDR3 loop spans 15 amino acids. Germline lookup yields CDR1 SGHAT and CDR2 FQNNGV. The CDR3, as DNA: TGTGCCAGCAGCTTAGATCGCAGGGGGCGGGAGACCCAGTACTTC. Translated: CASSLDRRGRETQYF.

This chain joins TRBV7-2 and TRBJ1-3; the D is unclear. Germline V gives CDR1 SGHTA, CDR2 FQGNSA. The V end was cut by 5 bases, the J end by 4 bases, with 9 bases between. The CDR3 spans 13 residues. The CDR3 sequence: CASSPGWGNTIYF. The CDR3 DNA reads TGTGCCAGCAGCCCGGGGTGGGGAAACACCATATATTTT.

The V call is TRBV5-1, the J call TRBJ2-3; tentatively, D is TRBD1 or TRBD2 (5 bases each). Germline V gene data show CDR1 as SGHRS and CDR2 as YFSETQ. V lost 1 base and J lost 0, with 12 bases in between. CDR3 length equals 16 residues. In DNA, the CDR3 is TGCGCCAGCAGCTTGTGGGGGACCAAAAGCACAGATACGCAGTATTTT. It translates to CASSLWGTKSTDTQYF.

This chain joins TRBV28 and TRBJ2-3; 14 bases line up with TRBD2. CDR1 is MDHEN, CDR2 SYDVKM, per germline. The ends lost 3 bases at V and 6 bases at J; junction bases unmatched: 8. This CDR3 spans 17 amino acids. CDR3 sequence: CASSFLTSGRGRDTQYF. The DNA of the CDR3 is TGTGCCAGCAGTTTTTTGACTAGCGGGAGGGGAAGGGATACGCAGTATTTT.

The chain uses TRBV11-1 and TRBJ1-1; D not resolved. Germline CDR1 is SGHAT and CDR2 is FQDESV (reference sequence). V lost 1 base to trimming and J lost 3 bases, with 9 bases between them. CDR3 length: 14 amino acids. The CDR3 DNA follows: TGTGCCAGCAGCTTAGTACCCGGTGACACTGAAGCTTTCTTT. Its translation: CASSLVPGDTEAFF.

The CDR3: CASSADRGYTEAFF. The CDR3 nucleotides read TGTGCCAGCAGCGCAGACCGAGGGTACACTGAAGCTTTCTTT. This chain uses TRBV25-1 with TRBJ1-1, with D unclear. The germline V and J ends were trimmed by 6 bases and 3 bases, with 14 bases remaining between them. The CDR3 is made up of 14 amino acids. Germline CDR1 reads MGHDK; CDR2 reads SYGVNS.

This clone was seen more than once but under ten times. The J gene is TRBJ1-1, the V gene TRBV18, with a weak D call TRBD1 (5 bases). CDR1 and CDR2 from the germline V gene are KGHSH and LQKENI. V was cut by 6 bases and J by 1 base, with 21 bases left in between. The CDR3 covers 17 residues. The CDR3, as DNA: TGTGCCAGCTCTCCAAGGGTCCAAGGGGCTGGGAACACTGAAGCTTTCTTT. Translated, it gives CASSPRVQGAGNTEAFF.

The rearrangement links TRBV6-5 to TRBJ2-1; 7 bases fit TRBD2. V shed 6 bases and J 1 base; nucleotides not matched to a gene: 6. The length of the CDR3 is 15 residues. CDR1 and CDR2 from the germline V gene are MNHEY and SVGAGI. The CDR3 loop is CASSQLAMSYNEQFF. For the CDR3, the DNA is TGTGCCAGCAGCCAACTAGCGATGTCCTACAATGAGCAGTTCTTC.

This clone was seen more than once but under ten times. J is TRBJ2-7 and V is TRBV18; D may be TRBD1 or TRBD2 (6 bases each). This CDR3 region has 15 residues. CDR1 is KGHSH, CDR2 LQKENI, per germline. Trimming pared 5 bases from V and 2 bases from J, leaving 16 bases between. The CDR3 nucleotides read TGTGCCAGCTCATCAGAGGGGGGTCGCACCTACGAGCAGTACTTC. As protein: CASSSEGGRTYEQYF.

This clone was seen more than once but under ten times. The chain employs TRBV6-5 and TRBJ2-7; 10 nucleotides match TRBD2. V trimming: 2 bases; J trimming: 2 bases; junction bases outside the gene matches: 6. CDR3 length equals 16 residues. CDR1 is MNHEY and CDR2 is SVGAGI in the germline V gene. The CDR3 is CASSYGRGLAPYEQYF. In DNA, the CDR3 is TGTGCCAGCAGTTACGGGAGGGGACTAGCGCCCTACGAGCAGTACTTC.

This clone is deemed medium-sized (0.01 to 0.1%). The chain recombines TRBV21-1 with TRBJ1-1. TRBV21-1 is flagged as a pseudogene. CDR3 length: 17 residues. The chain's CDR3 is CASSSIRDVTLNTEAFF. Written as DNA, the CDR3 is TGTGCCAGCAGCAGTATCCGGGACGTAACTTTGAACACTGAAGCTTTCTTT.

The chain employs TRBV19 and TRBJ2-5; 13 nucleotides align to TRBD2. The CDR3 runs 19 residues. CDR1 is LNHDA and CDR2 is SQIVND in the germline V gene (reference sequence). V was pared by 1 base and J by 2 bases, with 10 bases of the junction left unmatched. CDR3 bases: TGTGCCAGTAGTATAGTCCCAACTAGCGGGAGGGCTTTACAAGAGACCCAGTACTTC. The encoded protein is CASSIVPTSGRALQETQYF.

In DNA, the CDR3 is TGTGCCAGTAGTATAGCAGATACGCAGTATTTT. Translation gives CASSIADTQYF. The chain carries TRBV19 and TRBJ2-3; D not resolved. The germline CDR1 and CDR2 sequences are LNHDA and SQIVND (reference sequence). The CDR3 extends over 11 amino acids. The V gene lost 1 base and the J gene lost 4 bases, with 0 bases spanning the gap.

The rearrangement links TRBV6-5 to TRBJ2-3, with 8 bases aligning to TRBD1. CDR3 size: 15 residues. Germline V gives CDR1 MNHEY, CDR2 SVGAGI. J was trimmed by 2 bases and V by 6 bases; bases with no gene match: 7. The CDR3 reads CASRLDRGHTDTQYF. The CDR3 nucleotides read TGTGCCAGCAGACTCGACAGGGGACACACAGATACGCAGTATTTT.

The chain couples TRBV4-2 to TRBJ2-5; 10 bases match TRBD2. The CDR3 sequence is 17 residues long. The germline CDR1 and CDR2 sequences are LGHNA and YNFKEQ. V lost 0 bases and J lost 1; bases outside the gene matches: 5. CDR3 nucleotide sequence: TGTGCCAGCAGCCAAGATCCTAGCGGGGGAACCCAAGAGACCCAGTACTTC. Amino acid sequence: CASSQDPSGGTQETQYF.

The rearrangement joins TRBV5-1 to TRBJ2-7, with D perhaps matching TRBD1 (6 bases). The CDR3 totals 14 residues. Trimming shortened V by 6 bases and J by 0 bases, and 13 bases separated the two germline ends. Germline V gene sequence: CDR1 SGHRS, CDR2 YFSETQ. CDR3 nucleotide sequence: TGCGCCAGCAAAACAGGGCAGAGCTCCTACGAGCAGTACTTC. Residues: CASKTGQSSYEQYF.

The chain has TRBV30 and TRBJ1-2, with TRBD1 as a possible D gene (6 bases). There are 13 residues in the CDR3. V lost 4 bases and J 4 bases, leaving 13 bases between the germline ends. Germline CDR1 reads GTSNPN; CDR2 reads SVGIG (reference sequence). The CDR3 nucleotides read TGTGCCTGGAACGAGGGCAGGGGCTATGGCTACACCTTC. It is translated as CAWNEGRGYGYTF.

CDR3 protein: CASSLSWDEQFF. The CDR3 DNA follows: TGTGCCAGCAGTTTATCGTGGGACGAGCAGTTCTTC. The J gene is TRBJ2-1, the V gene TRBV28; D tentatively reads TRBD1 or TRBD2 (5 bases each). Germline V gene data show CDR1 as MDHEN and CDR2 as SYDVKM. The germline V and J ends were trimmed by 1 base and 10 bases, with 8 bases remaining between them. CDR3 length equals 12 residues.

This clone ranks as medium-sized (0.01 to 0.1%). The chain recombines TRBV2 with TRBJ2-5; D possibly corresponds to TRBD2 (7 bases). The germline CDR1 and CDR2 sequences are SNHLY and FYNNEI. This CDR3 has 14 amino acids. The ends were cut back, 7 bases at V and 2 bases at J, with 14 bases in the middle. The CDR3 DNA follows: TGTGCCAGCAATCGGGGGGCACTACAAGAGACCCAGTACTTC. It specifies CASNRGALQETQYF. The full variable domain, in which reference TRBV2 and TRBJ2-5 provide the parts outside the CDR3, is EPEVTQTPSHQVTQMGQEVILRCVPISNHLYFYWYRQILGQKVEFLVSFYNNEISEKSEIFDDQFSVERPDGSNFTLKIRSTKLEDSAMYFCASNRGALQETQYFGPGTRLLVL.

The rearrangement uses TRBV6-5 and TRBJ2-2; D tentatively reads TRBD1 or TRBD2 (5 bases each). V shed 6 bases and J shed 9 bases, with 20 bases lying between them. The CDR3 consists of 15 residues. Germline V lookup: CDR1 MNHEY, CDR2 SVGAGI. This chain's CDR3 is CASSTKRGGGRELFF. CDR3 in DNA: TGTGCCAGCAGCACAAAAAGGGGTGGCGGGCGGGAGCTGTTTTTT.

The chain uses TRBV19 and TRBJ1-3; 7 nucleotides match TRBD1. CDR1 and CDR2 (germline): LNHDA, SQIVND (reference sequence). V shed 4 bases, J shed 3 bases, and the junction held 6 bases outside the gene matches. The CDR3 loop spans 15 amino acids. The CDR3 region has the DNA TGTGCCAGTAGTACCGACAGGGTCCTTGGAAACACCATATATTTT. Translation gives CASSTDRVLGNTIYF. Complete variable domain (other parts from reference TRBV19 and TRBJ1-3): DGGITQSPKYLFRKEGQNVTLSCEQNLNHDAMYWYRQDPGQGLRLIYYSQIVNDFQKGDIAEGYSVSREKKESFPLTVTSAQKNPTAFYLCASSTDRVLGNTIYFGEGSWLTVV.

The chain recombines TRBV6-5 with TRBJ2-6; D unclear. The V gene's germline CDR1 is MNHEY and CDR2 SVGAGI. Trimming stripped 4 bases from V and 0 bases from J, with 1 base between. The CDR3 is 13 amino acids. CDR3 loop: CASSSSGANVLTF. CDR3 DNA: TGTGCCAGCAGTTCCTCTGGGGCCAACGTCCTGACTTTC.

The J gene is TRBJ2-1, the V gene TRBV5-8; a possible D gene is TRBD1 (5 bases). The CDR3 is 13 residues long. Germline CDR1 is SGHTS and CDR2 is YDEGEE. Trimming took 4 bases from V and 6 from J, leaving 11 bases between them. CDR3 amino acids: CASSLDISNEQFF. CDR3 sequence (DNA): TGTGCCAGCAGCCTGGACATTTCCAATGAGCAGTTCTTC.